Listed here are 15 T cell receptor beta chains from one sample, sequenced in a study of blood T cell repertoires in COVID-19. Clones were read by immunoSEQ multiplex PCR, and TCRdb kept only the in-frame ones, dropping some. In the table there are over 250,000 clones, approximately 89% of which are singletons. Sequencing was performed on PBMCs or T cells enriched from blood (not recorded which). All receptors come from a woman aged 30 to 39 who had recovered from COVID-19.

The rearrangement joins TRBV5-1 to TRBJ2-3; 7 bases fit TRBD1. CDR3 length equals 15 residues. V trimming: 4 bases; J trimming: 0 bases; junction bases outside the gene matches: 5. Germline V gene lookup returns CDR1 SGHRS and CDR2 YFSETQ. CDR3: CASSIQGISTDTQYF. The CDR3 bases are TGCGCCAGCAGCATACAGGGGATAAGCACAGATACGCAGTATTTT.

This clone was observed once. The CDR3 DNA is TGTGCCAGCAGCGTAGCTTCTGGCAGACAAGAGACCCAGTACTTC. It is translated as CASSVASGRQETQYF. The gene calls are TRBV9 and TRBJ2-5; D is unclear. V lost 0 bases to trimming and J lost 2 bases, with 11 bases between them. The CDR3 has 15 residues. CDR1 and CDR2 (germline): SGDLS, YYNGEE.

The chain recombines TRBV5-4 with TRBJ1-1; perhaps TRBD1 as D (5 bases). Looked up from germline, CDR1 is SGHNT and CDR2 is YYREEE (reference sequence). With 0 bases removed from V and 4 bases from J, the gap between germline ends came to 7 bases. The CDR3 extends over 13 amino acids. Written as DNA, the CDR3 is TGTGCCAGCAGCTTGGACAGGCCCACTGAAGCTTTCTTT. Its protein product is CASSLDRPTEAFF.

Regarding this clone: Other DNA sequences in this specimen translate into the identical CDR3. The chain is built from TRBV27 and TRBJ2-3, with TRBD1 as a possible D gene (6 bases). This CDR3 region has 15 residues. Germline loops: CDR1 MNHEY, CDR2 SMNVEV (reference sequence). The V end lost 1 base, the J end lost 0 bases, and 8 bases lay between the germline ends. DNA of the CDR3: TGTGCCAGCAGTTTATTGAGGGGGAGCACAGATACGCAGTATTTT. Its translation: CASSLLRGSTDTQYF.

This sequence joins TRBV15 and TRBJ1-6; 7 nucleotides line up with TRBD1. The junction had 5 bases not matched to a gene; V was cut back by 5 bases and J by 4 bases. Germline lookup yields CDR1 LNHNV and CDR2 YYDKDF (reference sequence). The CDR3 runs 15 residues. The CDR3 loop is CATSGRTGYNSPLHF. For the CDR3, the DNA is TGTGCCACCAGCGGGCGGACAGGTTATAATTCACCCCTCCACTTT.

This sequence joins TRBV6-5 and TRBJ1-2; D call uncertain. From germline, CDR1 is MNHEY and CDR2 SVGAGI. This CDR3 contains 13 residues. V was pared by 5 bases and J by 8 bases, with 15 bases between. CDR3 loop: CASSPGALRGYTF. CDR3 nucleotides: TGTGCCAGCAGTCCAGGTGCTCTTAGGGGCTACACCTTC.

The chain is built from TRBV16 and TRBJ1-4; the match to TRBD1 covers 8 bases. The CDR3 covers 14 residues. Germline trimming cut 4 bases from V and 8 bases from J; bases unmatched to any gene: 6. CDR1 is KGHSY, CDR2 FQNENV, per germline. CDR3 bases: TGTGCCAGCAGCCTCTGGACAGGGTACGAAAAACTGTTTTTT. Amino acid sequence: CASSLWTGYEKLFF. The full variable domain, rest sourced from reference TRBV16 and TRBJ1-4, is GEEVAQTPKHLVRGEGQKAKLYCAPIKGHSYVFWYQQVLKNEFKFLISFQNENVFDETGMPKERFSAKCLPNSPCSLEIQATKLEDSAVYFCASSLWTGYEKLFFGSGTQLSVL.

The chain combines TRBV28 with TRBJ2-1, with 11 bases matching TRBD2. The length of the CDR3 is 16 residues. V shed 4 bases and J 6 bases; nucleotides not matched to a gene: 8. Per the germline V gene, CDR1 is MDHEN and CDR2 is SYDVKM. CDR3 residues: CASSSTGLAEGNEQFF. Here the CDR3 DNA reads TGTGCCAGCAGTTCTACGGGACTAGCGGAAGGCAATGAGCAGTTCTTC.

This clone was seen just once. The chain joins TRBV28 to TRBJ2-1; 9 bases are shared with TRBD1. Germline trimming cut 6 bases from V and 8 bases from J; bases unmatched to any gene: 5. CDR1 is MDHEN and CDR2 is SYDVKM in the germline V gene. The length of the CDR3 is 13 residues. CDR3 loop: CASRGQGTDEQFF. CDR3 sequence (DNA): TGTGCCAGCAGAGGACAGGGGACGGATGAGCAGTTCTTC.

CDR3 in amino acids: CASSGASGGAKNIQYF. In DNA form, the CDR3 reads TGTGCCAGCAGTGGGGCTAGCGGGGGAGCCAAAAACATTCAGTACTTC. The chain recombines TRBV2 with TRBJ2-4, with TRBD2 matching over 10 bases. The germline gives CDR1 SNHLY, CDR2 FYNNEI. The CDR3 has 16 amino acids. With V trimmed by 4 bases and J by 0 bases, 3 bases remained unmatched.

The chain is built from TRBV12-3 or TRBV12-4 and TRBJ1-4, with D unclear. V lost 3 bases to trimming and J lost 10 bases, with 6 bases between them. This CDR3 spans 11 amino acids. The CDR3 protein is CASSFEGKLFF. The CDR3 nucleotides are TGTGCCAGCAGTTTCGAGGGAAAACTGTTTTTT.

The chain joins TRBV4-1 to TRBJ1-2; possible D gene TRBD1, 5 bases. Looked up from germline, CDR1 is MGHRA and CDR2 is YSYEKL. Trimming pared 0 bases from V and 8 bases from J, leaving 13 bases between. This CDR3 is built from 14 residues. CDR3 sequence: CASSQEERQSGYTF. The DNA for the CDR3 is TGCGCCAGCAGCCAAGAAGAGAGACAGTCGGGCTACACCTTC.

The rearrangement uses TRBV5-6 and TRBJ1-1; no firm D call. This CDR3 is 13 amino acids long. Looked up from germline, CDR1 is SGHDT and CDR2 is YYEEEE. Trimming left V 0 bases short and J 12 bases short, with 15 bases between. This chain's CDR3 is CASSLGRFQFPFF. DNA of the CDR3: TGTGCCAGCAGCTTGGGGAGGTTCCAGTTTCCTTTCTTT. The entire variable domain, with the rest obtained from reference TRBV5-6 and TRBJ1-1, is as follows: DAGVTQSPTHLIKTRGQQVTLRCSPKSGHDTVSWYQQALGQGPQFIFQYYEEEERQRGNFPDRFSGHQFPNYSSELNVNALLLGDSALYLCASSLGRFQFPFFGQGTRLTVV.

The chain has TRBV11-2 and TRBJ1-6, with a possible D match to TRBD1 (6 bases). Trimming took 7 bases from V and 7 from J, leaving 17 bases between them. CDR3 length equals 15 residues. CDR1 and CDR2 from the germline V gene are SGHAT and FQNNGV. The DNA for the CDR3 is TGTGCCAGCACCCTCCATCGGGACACCAATTCACCCCTCCACTTT. Its protein is CASTLHRDTNSPLHF.

The chain joins TRBV15 to TRBJ2-7, with TRBD2 as a possible D gene (6 bases). The CDR3 consists of 15 residues. Deletions cut 3 bases from V and 0 bases from J, with 12 bases between. Germline CDR1 LNHNV, CDR2 YYDKDF (reference sequence). This CDR3 is CATSRDGGLSYEQYF. The CDR3, as DNA: TGTGCCACCAGCAGGGACGGAGGGCTCTCCTACGAGCAGTACTTC.